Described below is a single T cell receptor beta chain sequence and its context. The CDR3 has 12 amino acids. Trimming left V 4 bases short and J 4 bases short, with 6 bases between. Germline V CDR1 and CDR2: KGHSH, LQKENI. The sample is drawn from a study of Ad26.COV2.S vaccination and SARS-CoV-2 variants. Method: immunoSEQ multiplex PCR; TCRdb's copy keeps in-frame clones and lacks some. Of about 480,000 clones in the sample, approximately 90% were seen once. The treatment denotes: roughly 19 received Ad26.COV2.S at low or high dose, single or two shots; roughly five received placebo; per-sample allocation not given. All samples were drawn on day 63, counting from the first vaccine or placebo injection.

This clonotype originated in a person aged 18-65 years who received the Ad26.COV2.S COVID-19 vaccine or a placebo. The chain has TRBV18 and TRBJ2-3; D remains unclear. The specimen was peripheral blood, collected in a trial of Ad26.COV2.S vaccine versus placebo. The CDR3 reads CASSLKADTQYF. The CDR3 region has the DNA TGTGCCAGCTCACTCAAGGCAGATACGCAGTATTTT.